This entry lists 27 T cell receptor beta chains sequenced from one sample in a study of blood T cells in healthy people across ages. Alongside a J-beta primer mix, a sample-barcoded 5' primer served in a second PCR lasting roughly 6 to 11 cycles. Each CDR3 protein is one row after TCRdb ran MiXCR on the 5' RACE reads. The data show approximately 1.5 million distinct CDR3 sequences, roughly 32% seen once. Sequencing used blood. These receptors all stem from a woman under 40 in good health.

This rearrangement joins TRBV5-1 to TRBJ2-3; 7 bases agree with TRBD2. Trimming took 0 bases from V and 1 from J; bases not matched to a gene: 8. Germline assignment: CDR1 SGHRS and CDR2 YFSETQ. The CDR3 runs to 17 residues. The CDR3 sequence is CASSLEEKRGGTDTQYF. CDR3 DNA sequence: TGCGCCAGCAGCTTGGAGGAGAAGCGGGGCGGCACAGATACGCAGTATTTT.

The V call is TRBV28, the J call TRBJ2-2, with 9 bases lining up with TRBD2. The CDR3 sequence is 16 residues long. CDR1 and CDR2 from the germline V gene are MDHEN and SYDVKM. Trimming at V came to 7 bases and at J to 7 bases, leaving 13 bases not matched to a gene. CDR3 nucleotide sequence: TGTGCCAGCACCTGGGGGGGGACTAGCCACCACGGGGAGCTGTTTTTT. It is translated as CASTWGGTSHHGELFF.

This clonotype was detected ten times or more. The chain employs TRBV4-1 and TRBJ2-7; D may be TRBD2 (6 bases). This CDR3 has 16 amino acids. Between the trimmed V and J ends, which lost 0 bases and 2 bases, there was a span of 14 bases. Germline CDR1 MGHRA, CDR2 YSYEKL. The CDR3 protein is CASSQEWDFGPYEQYF. The CDR3 nucleotides are TGCGCCAGCAGCCAAGAATGGGACTTCGGGCCCTACGAGCAGTACTTC.

This chain uses TRBV7-3 with TRBJ1-2; TRBD1 aligns across 8 bases. Germline trimming cut 5 bases from V and 2 bases from J; bases unmatched to any gene: 16. The CDR3 loop spans 18 amino acids. In germline, CDR1 is SGHTA, CDR2 FQGTGA. CDR3: CASSPYPPGTGRNYGYTF. The CDR3 nucleotides read TGTGCCAGCAGCCCCTACCCACCCGGGACAGGCAGAAACTATGGCTACACCTTC.

The rearrangement links TRBV6-2 or TRBV6-3 to TRBJ1-1; D uncertain. Germline values: CDR1 MNHEY, CDR2 SVGEGT. V gave up 0 bases and J gave up 0 bases, with 8 bases separating them. The length of the CDR3 is 15 residues. CDR3 sequence: CASSYSKRLNTEAFF. CDR3 bases: TGTGCCAGCAGTTACTCGAAACGGCTGAACACTGAAGCTTTCTTT.

The V and J genes are TRBV29-1 and TRBJ1-3; D is unresolved. From germline, CDR1 is SQVTM and CDR2 ANQGSEA. The V end was cut by 4 bases, the J end by 2 bases, with 6 bases between. This CDR3 comprises 12 residues. The CDR3 region is CSVVNPGNTIYF. The DNA of the CDR3 is TGCAGCGTTGTGAACCCTGGAAACACCATATATTTT.

The chain has TRBV6-2 or TRBV6-3 and TRBJ1-5; TRBD1 aligns across 7 bases. The V gene end was trimmed by 6 bases and the J gene end by 0 bases; junction bases not matched to a gene: 5. Germline V lookup: CDR1 MNHEY, CDR2 SVGEGT. This CDR3 region has 15 residues. The chain's CDR3 is CASRQGSYSNQPQHF. The CDR3 nucleotides read TGTGCCAGCAGACAGGGGTCGTATAGCAATCAGCCCCAGCATTTT.

This clonotype appeared many times. This chain connects TRBV10-3 to TRBJ2-3; 7 bases are shared with TRBD1. CDR3 length: 15 amino acids. J was trimmed by 3 bases and V by 6 bases; bases with no gene match: 9. Per the germline V gene, CDR1 is ENHRY and CDR2 is SYGVKD. This chain's CDR3 is CAIRKGQESTDTQYF. Here the CDR3 DNA reads TGTGCCATCAGGAAAGGACAGGAATCGACAGATACGCAGTATTTT.

This clonotype showed up just once. At one end, the junction sequence differs from germline, possibly due to a read error. CDR3 loop: CASSQGPLETQYF. CDR3 coding DNA: TGCGCCAGCAGTCAAGGACCCCTAGAGACCCAGTACTTC. This sequence joins TRBV4-1 and TRBJ2-7; D not certain. The J call may not be correct, given that the DNA end is closer to TRBJ2-5. The CDR3 is 13 residues long. The germline V gene has CDR1 MGHRA and CDR2 YSYEKL.

This clonotype was seen a handful of times. The V gene is TRBV6-6, the J gene TRBJ1-2; D perhaps matches TRBD1 (6 bases). The CDR3 contains 15 residues. Trimming removed 4 bases from V and 6 bases from J, with 18 bases in between. Per germline, CDR1 MNHNY and CDR2 SVGAGI (reference sequence). CDR3 nucleotide sequence: TGTGCCAGCAGTTGCTCACAGGGAAAAGGCGATGGCTACACCTTC. This translates into CASSCSQGKGDGYTF.

The chain is built from TRBV4-1 and TRBJ2-5; tentative D call: TRBD1 (5 bases). The CDR3 has 19 residues. V was pared by 0 bases and J by 1 base, with 21 bases between. From germline, CDR1 is MGHRA and CDR2 YSYEKL. The CDR3 DNA reads TGCGCCAGCAGCCAAGAGTCAGGACACGGAAGGGCGGTCCAAGAGACCCAGTACTTC. As protein: CASSQESGHGRAVQETQYF.

The chain links TRBV10-3 to TRBJ2-3; 10 nucleotides align to TRBD1. CDR3 length: 16 amino acids. Germline CDR1 and CDR2: ENHRY and SYGVKD. The V segment lost 5 bases and the J segment 0 bases; nucleotides outside the gene matches: 5. In DNA, the CDR3 is TGTGCCATCAGTCGGGACAGGGGCCAAAGCACAGATACGCAGTATTTT. This translates into CAISRDRGQSTDTQYF.

The V and J genes are TRBV4-2 and TRBJ2-1, with 8 nucleotides matching TRBD2. The CDR3 runs 17 residues. V lost 3 bases to trimming and J lost 0 bases; unmatched junction nucleotides: 7. Germline V gene sequence: CDR1 LGHNA, CDR2 YNFKEQ. CDR3 in DNA: TGTGCCAGCAGCCACTACCAGAGCGGGGGCTCCTACAATGAGCAGTTCTTC. Amino acid sequence: CASSHYQSGGSYNEQFF.

The J gene is TRBJ2-7, the V gene TRBV13; D uncertain. The V end was cut by 8 bases, the J end by 7 bases, with 18 bases between. This CDR3 spans 13 amino acids. Per the germline V gene, CDR1 is PRHDT and CDR2 is FYEKMQ (reference sequence). The CDR3 DNA sequence: TGTGCCAGCGGGCAGGCACCCGCGAGGGAGCAGTACTTC. It codes for CASGQAPAREQYF.

This clonotype came up a few times. The rearrangement joins TRBV2 to TRBJ2-3; 7 bases are shared with TRBD2. The CDR3 extends over 14 amino acids. V was clipped by 6 bases and J by 1 base; unmatched bases: 4. Germline assignment: CDR1 SNHLY and CDR2 FYNNEI. CDR3 nucleotide sequence: TGTGCCAGCAGGGGGAGGGACGGCACAGATACGCAGTATTTT. It yields the protein CASRGRDGTDTQYF.

This clonotype was picked up a small number of times. This chain links TRBV28 with TRBJ2-1, with TRBD2 matching 11 bases. The V gene end was trimmed by 7 bases and the J gene end by 5 bases; junction bases not matched to a gene: 10. Germline CDR1 and CDR2: MDHEN and SYDVKM. The CDR3 extends over 16 amino acids. Here the CDR3 reads CASTGQTSGIHNEQFF. CDR3 coding DNA: TGTGCCAGCACCGGCCAGACTAGCGGGATCCACAATGAGCAGTTCTTC.

This clonotype was seen many times. The CDR3: CSVGSRLRVVNNEQFF. Written as DNA, the CDR3 is TGCAGCGTTGGTTCCAGACTCCGGGTTGTGAACAATGAGCAGTTCTTC. The genes are TRBV29-1 and TRBJ2-1; D is undetermined. Trimming stripped 4 bases from V and 5 bases from J, with 21 bases between. CDR1 is SQVTM, CDR2 ANQGSEA, per germline. The CDR3 contains 16 residues.

The gene calls are TRBV6-1 and TRBJ2-1; D call uncertain. V lost 5 bases and J 9 bases, leaving 14 bases between the germline ends. Germline V gene data show CDR1 as MNHNS and CDR2 as SASEGT. CDR3 size: 13 residues. Here the CDR3 reads CASSPGRTSEQFF. CDR3 in DNA: TGTGCCAGCAGTCCCGGACGGACCAGTGAGCAGTTCTTC.

This clonotype was picked up a small number of times. The chain recombines TRBV20-1 with TRBJ1-6; D is possibly TRBD1 (5 bases). The ends were cut back, 6 bases at V and 7 bases at J, with 16 bases in the middle. The CDR3 has 14 residues. Germline-derived CDR1 and CDR2 are DFQATT and SNEGSKA (reference sequence). The CDR3 sequence is CSAVPGLTNSPLHF. The CDR3 DNA is TGCAGTGCCGTACCGGGACTGACAAATTCACCCCTCCACTTT.

This clonotype came up a few times. V gene TRBV7-2 combines with J gene TRBJ2-5, with a possible D match to TRBD1 (5 bases). The ends were cut back, 4 bases at V and 5 bases at J, with 23 bases in the middle. The CDR3 contains 17 residues. Germline CDR1 and CDR2: SGHTA and FQGNSA. The CDR3 loop reads CASSSRGAALNRETQYF. CDR3 coding DNA: TGTGCCAGCAGCTCTAGGGGCGCAGCCCTCAATCGGGAGACCCAGTACTTC.

This rearrangement joins TRBV3-1 to TRBJ2-5, with D perhaps TRBD1 or TRBD2 (6 bases each). The germline V gene has CDR1 LGHDT and CDR2 YNNKEL (reference sequence). The CDR3 has 16 amino acids. Trimming shortened V by 1 base and J by 5 bases, and 17 bases separated the two germline ends. The CDR3 loop reads CASSQGWRDQGETQYF. The CDR3 DNA sequence: TGTGCCAGCAGCCAAGGGTGGCGGGACCAGGGGGAGACCCAGTACTTC.

The chain combines TRBV3-1 with TRBJ1-1; the D gene is possibly TRBD1 (5 bases). This CDR3 is 17 amino acids long. Germline CDR1 LGHDT, CDR2 YNNKEL (reference sequence). Trimming left V 3 bases short and J 0 bases short, with 17 bases between. DNA of the CDR3: TGTGCCAGCAGCCAGACCCTAGGTGAGGGGCTGAACACTGAAGCTTTCTTT. Encoded protein: CASSQTLGEGLNTEAFF. Drawing the rest from reference TRBV3-1 and TRBJ1-1, the complete variable domain is DTAVSQTPKYLVTQMGNDKSIKCEQNLGHDTMYWYKQDSKKFLKIMFSYNNKELIINETVPNRFSPKSPDKAHLNLHINSLELGDSAVYFCASSQTLGEGLNTEAFFGQGTRLTVV.

This clonotype was recorded a few times. This chain joins TRBV20-1 and TRBJ2-3, with D unresolved. The germline V gene encodes CDR1 DFQATT and CDR2 SNEGSKA (reference sequence). Trimming pared 5 bases from V and 2 bases from J, leaving 11 bases between. This CDR3 has 13 amino acids. CDR3 nucleotide sequence: TGCAGTGCTGGGGTGAGGTCCACAGATACGCAGTATTTT. This translates into CSAGVRSTDTQYF.

This clonotype was detected only a few times. The gene calls are TRBV6-1 and TRBJ2-7; 9 nucleotides agree with TRBD1. The CDR3 is made up of 15 amino acids. CDR1 MNHNS and CDR2 SASEGT come from the germline V gene. After removal of 2 bases from V and 2 bases from J, the junction contained 4 bases not matched to a gene. CDR3 region: CASSEWGQGAYEQYF. The CDR3 DNA is TGTGCCAGCAGTGAATGGGGACAGGGTGCCTACGAGCAGTACTTC.

CDR3 protein: CSASNRGLAAQNIQYF. CDR3 coding DNA: TGCAGTGCTAGCAACCGGGGGCTCGCCGCACAAAACATTCAGTACTTC. The rearrangement links TRBV20-1 to TRBJ2-4, with D possibly being TRBD1 or TRBD2 (6 bases each). CDR1 and CDR2 (germline): DFQATT, SNEGSKA (reference sequence). The CDR3 contains 16 residues. V lost 3 bases and J 5 bases, leaving 20 bases between the germline ends.

This clonotype was found a few times. The gene calls are TRBV25-1 and TRBJ1-2; D not certain. This CDR3 spans 14 amino acids. Germline V gives CDR1 MGHDK, CDR2 SYGVNS. Trimming removed 4 bases from V and 3 bases from J, with 12 bases in between. The CDR3 region is CASSVPGQYYGYTF. The CDR3 nucleotides are TGTGCCAGCAGTGTCCCCGGCCAGTACTATGGCTACACCTTC.

V usage is TRBV12-3 or TRBV12-4 and J usage is TRBJ2-3; 11 bases fit TRBD1. The CDR3 extends over 15 amino acids. The junction had 6 bases not matched to a gene; V was cut back by 5 bases and J by 5 bases. The CDR3 DNA is TGTGCCAGCAGTCCCGGGACAGGGGGTTTAGATACGCAGTATTTT. It translates to CASSPGTGGLDTQYF.